This is a list of T cell receptor beta chains from one sample in a study of OX40 agonist ivuxolimab in advanced cancers. The assay was immunoSEQ multiplex PCR, and TCRdb's table has in-frame clones only and misses some. This table holds just over 60,000 clones, about 92% found once. Specimen: CD4+ or CD8+ T cells sorted from blood, collected in a trial of the OX40 agonist ivuxolimab. Receptors originate from an adult with an advanced solid tumor such as melanoma, head and neck, liver or kidney cancer. The CDR3 runs from the conserved cysteine through the conserved F or W. A D gene is named only where the DNA matches it firmly. For some rows the clone size is stated as once, few or many, or as a class when expanded; others skip it.

d_call	v_call	clone_size	j_call	cdr3_nt	cdr3_aa
-	TRBV6-4	-	TRBJ1-2	TGTGCCAGCAGTGAGAAGGGCCCTACCTTC	CASSEKGPTF
-	TRBV5-4	-	TRBJ2-7	TGTGCCAGCAGCTCCCCTGGTCCGGGCGAGCAGTACTTC	CASSSPGPGEQYF
TRBD2	TRBV7-3	once	TRBJ2-7	TGTGCCAGCAGCCCCGGGACTAGCGGGGAATACTACTACGAGCAGTACTTC	CASSPGTSGEYYYEQYF
TRBD2	TRBV2	-	TRBJ2-2	TGTGCCAGCAGTGTTACGGGGGGGAACACCGGGGAGCTGTTTTTT	CASSVTGGNTGELFF
-	TRBV18	-	TRBJ2-5	TGTGCCAGCTCACCACCGTCCGGCAGGGGTGGTGAGACCCAGTACTTC	CASSPPSGRGGETQYF
-	TRBV11-2	-	TRBJ2-7	TGTGCCAGCAGCTTAGAGGGGCTTTATTCCTACGAGCAGTACTTC	CASSLEGLYSYEQYF
TRBD1	TRBV27	once	TRBJ2-7	TGTGCCAGCAGTCAGGGACAGGGCCGCGAGCAGTACTTC	CASSQGQGREQYF
-	TRBV7-6	-	TRBJ1-1	TGTGCCAGCAGCCTCAATCCCGGAGACCTCACTGAAGCTTTCTTT	CASSLNPGDLTEAFF
-	TRBV6-5	-	TRBJ2-3	TGTGCCAGCAGTTATAGCGCAGGGGGGCCAGATACGCAGTATTTT	CASSYSAGGPDTQYF
-	TRBV2	-	TRBJ1-5	TGTGCCAGCGGAGGGGGGCTCAATCAGCCCCAGCATTTT	CASGGGLNQPQHF
-	TRBV7-4	-	TRBJ1-5	TGTGCCAGCAGCTTAGGGGCGCGGGGAGTCCAGCCCCAGCATTTT	CASSLGARGVQPQHF
TRBD2	TRBV27	-	TRBJ2-5	TGTGCCAGCAGTTTCCTAGCGGGCGGTAGGGAGACCCAGTACTTC	CASSFLAGGRETQYF
-	TRBV5-4	-	TRBJ1-2	TGTGCCAGCAGCTTAACCCTACCGGGGTTTGGGTATGGCTACACCTTC	CASSLTLPGFGYGYTF
-	TRBV30	once	TRBJ1-2	TGTGCCTGGAGTGTACTCGGCGGATATGGCTACACCTTC	CAWSVLGGYGYTF
-	TRBV11-3	-	TRBJ2-1	TGTGCCAGCAGCTTAGAAGGTTGGGGGAGACCGAATGAGCAGTTCTTC	CASSLEGWGRPNEQFF
-	TRBV29-1	-	TRBJ2-7	TGCAGCGTTGAAGGTGGTGGGGGTGCCGAGCAGTACTTC	CSVEGGGGAEQYF
-	TRBV14	-	TRBJ2-1	TGTGCCAGCAGCCGGCTCCAAGATCGGAATGAGCAGTTCTTC	CASSRLQDRNEQFF
-	TRBV7-3	-	TRBJ2-5	TGTGCCAGCAGCCGGGACTACCAAGAGACCCAGTACTTC	CASSRDYQETQYF
TRBD1	TRBV19	few	TRBJ1-5	TGTGCCAGTAGTACTCAACAGGGGACAAATCAGCCCCAGCATTTT	CASSTQQGTNQPQHF
-	TRBV25-1	-	TRBJ2-2	TGTGCCAGCAGTGAGGCAGTGAACACCGGGGAGCTGTTTTTT	CASSEAVNTGELFF
TRBD1	TRBV7-3	-	TRBJ2-7	TGTGCCAGCAGCTGGGACAGGGGGTCCGAGCAGTACTTC	CASSWDRGSEQYF
TRBD1	TRBV9	-	TRBJ2-7	TGTGCCAGCAGCGTTAGTACAGGGGCCTACGAGCAGTACTTC	CASSVSTGAYEQYF
TRBD1	TRBV5-1	once	TRBJ1-1	TGCGCCAGCAGCGCATACAGGGGCCAGAACACTGAAGCTTTCTTT	CASSAYRGQNTEAFF
TRBD1	TRBV7-9	-	TRBJ2-5	TGTGCCAGCAGCGCGCTCGTGACAGGGCAAGAGACCCAGTACTTC	CASSALVTGQETQYF
TRBD1	TRBV5-6	-	TRBJ2-7	TGTGCCAGCAGCGGGACAGTTTCCTACGAGCAGTACTTC	CASSGTVSYEQYF
-	TRBV2	-	TRBJ2-7	TGTGCCAGCACTCGTATTAGACTCTCCTACGAGCAGTACTTC	CASTRIRLSYEQYF
-	TRBV19	-	TRBJ2-7	TGTGCCAGTAGTATAGGGGGTACGAGGCTCAACTACGAGCAGTACTTC	CASSIGGTRLNYEQYF
TRBD1	TRBV6-5	-	TRBJ1-6	TGTGCCAGCAGTCCGGCGGGCAGGGGGCGAGAGGCCCTCCACTTT	CASSPAGRGREALHF
-	TRBV10-3	-	TRBJ2-5	TGTGCCATCAGTGGGGGACTCCCGTCGGGCGAGACCCAGTACTTC	CAISGGLPSGETQYF
-	TRBV10-3	-	TRBJ1-1	TGTGCCATCAGTGTCGGGGGTGACGCTGAAGCTTTCTTT	CAISVGGDAEAFF
TRBD1	TRBV2	few	TRBJ1-5	TGTGCCAGCAGCGCCGACAGGGGGCGGCAGCCCCAGCATTTT	CASSADRGRQPQHF
TRBD1	TRBV30	-	TRBJ2-2	TGTGCCTGGTCCCGACAGGGTGGGGAGCTGTTTTTT	CAWSRQGGELFF
TRBD1	TRBV14	-	TRBJ1-5	TGTGCCAGCAGCCGACAGGGGAATCAGCCCCAGCATTTT	CASSRQGNQPQHF
-	TRBV5-1	-	TRBJ1-2	TGCGCCAGCCGGGGTAGGGGAAATAACTATGGCTACACCTTC	CASRGRGNNYGYTF
-	TRBV19	-	TRBJ1-5	TGTGCCAGTAGCCTCAGGAAGGGGAATCAGCCCCAGCATTTT	CASSLRKGNQPQHF
-	TRBV30	-	TRBJ1-3	TGTGCCTGCGGTGGAAACACCATATATTTT	CACGGNTIYF
TRBD1	TRBV7-6	-	TRBJ1-1	TGTGCCAGCAGTTCACAGGTTCCAGGGGGGGACACTGAAGCTTTCTTT	CASSSQVPGGDTEAFF
TRBD2	TRBV5-1	few	TRBJ2-7	TGCGCCAGCAGCGTACTAGCGGGGGCCTCCTACGAGCAGTACTTC	CASSVLAGASYEQYF
TRBD2	TRBV4-1	-	TRBJ2-5	TGCGCCAGCAGCCAGTCGGGACTAGCGGTCGGGGGGACCCAGTACTTC	CASSQSGLAVGGTQYF
TRBD2	TRBV6-5	-	TRBJ2-1	TGTGCCAGCATGGGCGGGGGGGCTGATGAGCAGTTCTTC	CASMGGGADEQFF
-	TRBV11-3	-	TRBJ2-1	TGTGCCAGCGGGGGACCAGACCCTAGCCCCTCTGAGCAGTTCTTC	CASGGPDPSPSEQFF
TRBD2	TRBV5-1	few	TRBJ2-5	TGCGCCAGCCGGTCCGTCGGCGGGAGCGGCGGCCAAGAGACCCAGTACTTC	CASRSVGGSGGQETQYF
-	TRBV6-6	-	TRBJ2-1	TGTGCCGCGCAAGGTCGGAATTTTTACAATGAGCAGTTCTTC	CAAQGRNFYNEQFF
TRBD1	TRBV7-2	once	TRBJ2-1	TGTGCCAGCAGCTCCACCGGGACAGGGGGCCTAAACCCCTACAATGAGCAGTTCTTC	CASSSTGTGGLNPYNEQFF
TRBD1	TRBV2	few	TRBJ1-5	TGTGCCAGCAGAAGGGACAGGGGCGAGAATCAGCCCCAGCATTTT	CASRRDRGENQPQHF
-	TRBV5-1	-	TRBJ1-4	TGCGCCAGCAGCTTGGCCGGGGGTACCCTTAATGAAAAACTGTTTTTT	CASSLAGGTLNEKLFF
TRBD1	TRBV18	few	TRBJ1-4	TGTGCCAGCTCACCCCCGGGACAGGGAGGAAAACTGTTTTTT	CASSPPGQGGKLFF
-	TRBV5-4	-	TRBJ1-3	TGTGCCAGCAGCTTGGGAGGGGTCCCCTCTGGAAACACCATATATTTT	CASSLGGVPSGNTIYF
-	TRBV29-1	-	TRBJ2-7	TGCAGCGCTGGGGTCCGACAGGTGGCTTGCGAGCAGTACTTC	CSAGVRQVACEQYF
-	TRBV14	-	TRBJ1-1	TGTGCCAGCAGCCGCCAGGAGAACACTGAAGCTTTCTTT	CASSRQENTEAFF
-	TRBV6-1	-	TRBJ2-3	TGTGCCAGCGCGAGGACCAGCACCACAGATACGCAGTATTTT	CASARTSTTDTQYF
-	TRBV30	-	TRBJ1-5	TGTGCCTGGAGTACAGGTTTTTCTCAGCCCCAGCATTTT	CAWSTGFSQPQHF
TRBD1	TRBV9	-	TRBJ1-2	TGTGCCAGCGCAGCGACCCTCATCGACAGGGGCTATGGCTACACCTTC	CASAATLIDRGYGYTF
-	TRBV4-2	-	TRBJ2-5	TGTGCCAGCAGCCAAGACCCCGGGCATGAGACCCAGTACTTC	CASSQDPGHETQYF
TRBD1	TRBV6-5	-	TRBJ1-1	TGTGCCAGCAGTTACTCAGACAGGGGTCCCACTGAAGCTTTCTTT	CASSYSDRGPTEAFF
-	TRBV9	-	TRBJ2-1	TGTGCCAGCAGCGTAGCCGGGCTTCCCAATGAGCAGTTCTTC	CASSVAGLPNEQFF
TRBD1	TRBV7-9	-	TRBJ2-3	TGTGCCAGCAGCCAAACCAGGACAGGGGGCTCAGATACGCAGTATTTT	CASSQTRTGGSDTQYF
TRBD2	TRBV7-8	-	TRBJ2-7	TGTGCCAGCACCCTCCTAGCGGGGTCCTACGAGCAGTACTTC	CASTLLAGSYEQYF
-	TRBV5-1	-	TRBJ2-2	TGCGCCAGCAGCCGAGAGTGGGACGGCGGGGAGCTGTTTTTT	CASSREWDGGELFF
-	TRBV6-1	-	TRBJ2-1	TGTGCCAGCAGTGAAATGGTCACCAAACTTTACAATGAGCAGTTCTTC	CASSEMVTKLYNEQFF